This T cell receptor (beta chain) was obtained from a study of blood T cells in healthy people across ages. J lost 6 bases, V lost 7 bases, and 10 bases had no gene match. Germline values: CDR1 SGHRS, CDR2 YFSETQ. The CDR3 runs 15 residues. Together with a sample-barcoded 5' primer, a J-beta primer mix was included in a second PCR lasting about 7 to 11 cycles. MiXCR, applied by TCRdb to the 5' RACE reads, yields one record per CDR3 protein. In the table there are some 850,000 distinct CDR3 sequences, about 26% of which are singletons. At least 6 million PBMCs were isolated per sample. This clonotype was seen only a few times. The same data also went into a second study, on T cells of mothers and their children.

Sequences were obtained from blood. The TCR originated in a boy younger than 18 in good health. The chain is built from TRBV5-1 and TRBJ2-1; 10 bases match TRBD1. The CDR3 nucleotides are TGCGCCAGCGGAACTGGATGGACAGGGGGCAATGAGCAGTTCTTC. Translation: CASGTGWTGGNEQFF.